The 15 T cell receptor beta chains below were found in one sample sequenced in a study of blood T cell repertoires in COVID-19. Clones were read by immunoSEQ multiplex PCR, and TCRdb kept only the in-frame ones, dropping some. This sample has about 240,000 clones, with about 86% found just once. Sequenced material: peripheral blood. These receptors all come from a woman in her fifties or sixties with COVID-19, enrolled during active disease.

This clone appeared a single time. The chain combines TRBV3-1 (or the pseudogene TRBV3-2) with TRBJ2-5; no reliable D call. CDR3 length: 13 residues. V was shortened by 1 base and J by 7 bases, with 10 bases between the two germline ends. Germline CDR1 LGHDT, CDR2 YNNKEL (reference sequence). CDR3: CASSQGRRGTQYF. CDR3 sequence (DNA): TGTGCCAGCAGCCAAGGACGCCGAGGGACCCAGTACTTC.

The gene calls are TRBV11-2 and TRBJ2-5; D perhaps matches TRBD2 (6 bases). Germline V gene lookup returns CDR1 SGHAT and CDR2 FQNNGV. Trimming removed 5 bases at V and 1 base at J, with 14 bases between. The CDR3 spans 15 residues. The CDR3 bases are TGTGCCAGCAGCCCCCGGGTAGCGGTCCAAGAGACCCAGTACTTC. It is translated as CASSPRVAVQETQYF.

This clone appeared a single time. The chain couples TRBV3-1 (or the pseudogene TRBV3-2) to TRBJ1-3; no firm D call. CDR1 and CDR2 from the germline V gene are LGHDT and YNNKEL (reference sequence). This CDR3 is 14 amino acids long. Trimming left V 0 bases short and J 8 bases short, with 11 bases between. The CDR3 is CASSQEMGDDTIYF. In DNA, the CDR3 is TGTGCCAGCAGCCAAGAAATGGGCGATGACACCATATATTTT.

This chain connects TRBV19 to TRBJ1-1; unclear D gene. Germline CDR1 is LNHDA and CDR2 is SQIVND (reference sequence). This CDR3 comprises 13 residues. Trimming stripped 3 bases from V and 5 bases from J, with 10 bases between. The CDR3 bases are TGTGCCAGTAGTATTCTGGCGGAAACTGAAGCTTTCTTT. It codes for CASSILAETEAFF. The entire variable domain, with the rest obtained from reference TRBV19 and TRBJ1-1, is as follows: DGGITQSPKYLFRKEGQNVTLSCEQNLNHDAMYWYRQDPGQGLRLIYYSQIVNDFQKGDIAEGYSVSREKKESFPLTVTSAQKNPTAFYLCASSILAETEAFFGQGTRLTVV.

The chain has TRBV4-1 and TRBJ2-5; D is possibly TRBD2 (7 bases). The CDR3 extends over 16 amino acids. Trimming took 0 bases from V and 2 from J, leaving 13 bases between them. CDR1 and CDR2 (germline): MGHRA, YSYEKL. Here the CDR3 DNA reads TGCGCCAGCAGCCAAGAGTGGGGGGGGCTTCAAGAGACCCAGTACTTC. Its protein product is CASSQEWGGLQETQYF.

The rearrangement uses TRBV7-2 and TRBJ1-1; 7 positions match TRBD1. Trimming cost V 6 bases and J 4 bases; bases outside gene matches: 11. Looked up from germline, CDR1 is SGHTA and CDR2 is FQGNSA. This CDR3 contains 15 residues. This CDR3 is CASRSSEGAITEAFF. The CDR3 DNA follows: TGTGCCAGCAGATCTAGTGAGGGGGCTATCACTGAAGCTTTCTTT.

J is TRBJ2-3 and V is TRBV28, with 7 positions matching TRBD1. The CDR3 is 15 amino acids. V gave up 6 bases and J gave up 1 base; unmatched junction bases: 7. Per germline, CDR1 MDHEN and CDR2 SYDVKM. The CDR3 coding sequence is TGTGCCAGCAGCGAACCGGGACAGCGCACAGATACGCAGTATTTT. Translating it yields CASSEPGQRTDTQYF.

This rearrangement joins TRBV5-1 to TRBJ2-5; 7 positions match TRBD1. This CDR3 comprises 13 residues. J gave up 4 bases and V 7 bases, and 7 bases lay outside the gene matches. Germline V gene lookup returns CDR1 SGHRS and CDR2 YFSETQ. The CDR3 loop reads CASLDRDRETQYF. For the CDR3, the DNA is TGCGCCAGCCTAGACAGGGATAGAGAGACCCAGTACTTC.

This chain links TRBV28 with TRBJ1-2; D remains ambiguous. CDR1 and CDR2 from the germline V gene are MDHEN and SYDVKM. The CDR3 contains 13 residues. Trimming removed 2 bases from V and 4 bases from J, with 8 bases in between. The CDR3: CASSLTITYGYTF. The CDR3 DNA follows: TGTGCCAGCAGTTTAACTATAACCTATGGCTACACCTTC.

This clone appeared many times. The chain links TRBV19 to TRBJ1-5, with D possibly TRBD1 on 5 matching bases. Germline lookup yields CDR1 LNHDA and CDR2 SQIVND (reference sequence). The V and J ends lost 0 bases and 0 bases respectively, with 18 bases between them. The CDR3 has 19 residues. CDR3 sequence: CASSIEGVGHLYSNQPQHF. The CDR3 nucleotides are TGTGCCAGTAGTATAGAAGGGGTCGGGCACCTCTATAGCAATCAGCCCCAGCATTTT.

The chain joins TRBV5-4 to TRBJ2-7, with 8 bases identical to TRBD2. The CDR3 consists of 13 residues. Germline CDR1 and CDR2: SGHNT and YYREEE (reference sequence). Unmatched junction bases numbered 5, after V lost 2 bases and J lost 7 bases. The CDR3 loop is CASSLPGGREQYF. CDR3 DNA sequence: TGTGCCAGCAGCTTACCGGGAGGGCGTGAGCAGTACTTC.

This chain joins TRBV6-5 and TRBJ1-5; tentatively, D is TRBD1 (6 bases). This CDR3 is 16 amino acids long. Germline V CDR1 and CDR2: MNHEY, SVGAGI. The V gene lost 4 bases and the J gene lost 1 base, with 14 bases spanning the gap. CDR3 in DNA: TGTGCCAGCAGTTCCACAGGGTTTGGAAGCAATCAGCCCCAGCATTTT. Protein product: CASSSTGFGSNQPQHF.

This chain joins TRBV6-5 and TRBJ1-3; D call uncertain. Germline CDR1 is MNHEY and CDR2 is SVGAGI. Trimming left V 8 bases short and J 3 bases short, with 5 bases between. The CDR3 spans 11 residues. CDR3 DNA: TGTGCCAGCGGCCTTGGAAACACCATATATTTT. Its translation is CASGLGNTIYF.

This clone was seen a single time. The chain recombines TRBV13 with TRBJ2-7, with D perhaps TRBD2 (5 bases). V dropped 3 bases and J dropped 2 bases, with 11 bases sitting between them. The CDR3 runs 14 residues. Germline V gene lookup returns CDR1 PRHDT and CDR2 FYEKMQ (reference sequence). The chain's CDR3 is CASSFGGETYEQYF. The CDR3 DNA reads TGTGCCAGCAGCTTTGGTGGGGAGACCTACGAGCAGTACTTC.

The rearrangement joins TRBV5-4 to TRBJ2-7; TRBD2 is a possible D gene (6 bases). This CDR3 region has 14 residues. Germline lookup yields CDR1 SGHNT and CDR2 YYREEE (reference sequence). Trimming removed 0 bases at V and 2 bases at J, with 9 bases between. CDR3 sequence: CASSLDGGTYEQYF. The CDR3 nucleotides are TGTGCCAGCAGCTTGGACGGGGGTACCTACGAGCAGTACTTC.